This T cell receptor beta chain comes out of a study of T cell changes during pregnancy in multiple sclerosis. The CDR3 extends over 17 amino acids. The V segment lost 3 bases and the J segment 0 bases; nucleotides outside the gene matches: 5. From germline, CDR1 is MDHEN and CDR2 SYDVKM. Profiled with immunoSEQ multiplex PCR; TCRdb holds only in-frame clones, not every one. The sample comprises 40,000 to 45,000 clones, around nine tenths of which are singletons, and about 5.5% rests with the top ten. The chain couples TRBV28 to TRBJ2-1, with TRBD2 matching over 10 bases. The source is a female donor in good health, enrolled as a control in a pregnancy study. The material sequenced was CD8+ T cells from peripheral blood mononuclear cells, taken after pregnancy. As DNA, the CDR3 is TGTGCCAGCAGTTTGCCAGCGGGGGGGCTCTCCTACAATGAGCAGTTCTTC. Protein product: CASSLPAGGLSYNEQFF. The full variable domain, completed using reference TRBV28 and TRBJ2-1, is DVKVTQSSRYLVKRTGEKVFLECVQDMDHENMFWYRQDPGLGLRLIYFSYDVKMKEKGDIPEGYSVSREKKERFSLILESASTNQTSMYLCASSLPAGGLSYNEQFFGPGTRLTVL.